Listed below are T cell receptor beta chains from one sample, sequenced in a study of T cells in localized non-small cell lung cancer. Some clones are missing from TCRdb's copy, which holds only in-frame ones; the method was immunoSEQ multiplex PCR. The table has about 52,000 clones, 70% to 90% seen once. This sample comprised PBMCs, obtained before any cancer treatment. The source of these receptors is a female donor with stage II lung adenocarcinoma. Each CDR3 is given with its conserved first and last residue. The order of the fields is D gene, J gene, V gene, CDR3 protein, CDR3 DNA. The D gene is left open where the match is weak.

>TRBD1|TRBJ2-7|TRBV2
CASSPRTGGEGGLYEQYF
TGTGCCAGCAGTCCCAGGACAGGGGGCGAAGGCGGCCTGTACGAGCAGTACTTC
>TRBD1|TRBJ1-3|TRBV9
CASSPMGQGLISGNTIYF
TGTGCCAGCAGCCCCATGGGACAGGGCCTCATCTCTGGAAACACCATATATTTT
>.|TRBJ2-2|TRBV15
CATSRAGHTGELFF
TGTGCCACCAGCAGAGCCGGTCACACCGGGGAGCTGTTTTTT
>.|TRBJ1-1|TRBV5-1
CASSPLGLGTEAFF
TGCGCCAGCAGCCCACTAGGATTGGGAACTGAAGCTTTCTTT
>.|TRBJ2-3|TRBV30
CAWTRGRTDTQYF
TGTGCCTGGACGCGGGGCCGCACAGATACGCAGTATTTT
>.|TRBJ1-2|TRBV7-6
CASSLVMGMGYGYTF
TGTGCCAGCAGCTTAGTCATGGGGATGGGCTATGGCTACACCTTC
>TRBD1|TRBJ2-1|TRBV29-1
CSVDRGTGLNEQFF
TGCAGCGTTGATCGCGGGACAGGGCTCAATGAGCAGTTCTTC
>.|TRBJ1-5|TRBV7-2
CASSLFQNNQPQHF
TGTGCCAGCAGCTTATTTCAGAATAATCAGCCCCAGCATTTT
>.|TRBJ1-2|TRBV19
CASSRTVYGYTF
TGTGCCAGTAGTAGGACAGTCTATGGCTACACCTTC
>TRBD1|TRBJ1-1|TRBV6-5
CASKGGANTEAFF
TGTGCCAGCAAAGGGGGCGCGAACACTGAAGCTTTCTTT
>.|TRBJ2-1|TRBV9
CASSEGTGTYLFSSYNEQFF
TGTGCCAGCAGTGAAGGGACCGGGACTTATCTATTTAGCTCCTACAATGAGCAGTTCTTC
>TRBD2|TRBJ2-3|TRBV4-1
CASSQDQSGTRSPDTQYF
TGCGCCAGCAGCCAAGATCAGTCCGGGACTAGGAGCCCAGATACGCAGTATTTT
>.|TRBJ2-3|TRBV5-1
CASSLGGGGPADTQYF
TGCGCCAGCAGCTTGGGAGGGGGAGGGCCGGCAGATACGCAGTATTTT